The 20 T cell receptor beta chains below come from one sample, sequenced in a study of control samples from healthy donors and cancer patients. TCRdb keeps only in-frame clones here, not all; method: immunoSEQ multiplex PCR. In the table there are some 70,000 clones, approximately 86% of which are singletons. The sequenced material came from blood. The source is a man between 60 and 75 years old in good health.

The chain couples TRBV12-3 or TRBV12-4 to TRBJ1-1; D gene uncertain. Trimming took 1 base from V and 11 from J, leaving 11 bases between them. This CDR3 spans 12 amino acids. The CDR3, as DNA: TGTGCCAGCAGTTTAGTAGGCCGCGACGCTTTCTTT. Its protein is CASSLVGRDAFF.

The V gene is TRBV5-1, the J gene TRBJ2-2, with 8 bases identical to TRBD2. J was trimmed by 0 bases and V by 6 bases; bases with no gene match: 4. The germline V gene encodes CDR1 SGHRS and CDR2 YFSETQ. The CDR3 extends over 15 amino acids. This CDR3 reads CASKAGATNTGELFF. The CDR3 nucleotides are TGCGCCAGCAAAGCGGGAGCTACGAACACCGGGGAGCTGTTTTTT.

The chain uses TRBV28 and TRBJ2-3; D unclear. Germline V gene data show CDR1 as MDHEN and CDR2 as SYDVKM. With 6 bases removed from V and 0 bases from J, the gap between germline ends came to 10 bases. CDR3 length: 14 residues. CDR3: CASSQYLSTDTQYF. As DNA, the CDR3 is TGTGCCAGCAGCCAGTACCTAAGCACAGATACGCAGTATTTT.

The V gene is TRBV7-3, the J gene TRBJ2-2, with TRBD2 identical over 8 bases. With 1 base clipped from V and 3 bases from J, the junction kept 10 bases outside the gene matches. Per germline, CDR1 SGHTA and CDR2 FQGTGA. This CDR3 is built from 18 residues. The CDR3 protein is CASSLNPGGRMYTGELFF. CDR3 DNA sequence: TGTGCCAGCAGCTTAAACCCTGGCGGGAGGATGTACACCGGGGAGCTGTTTTTT.

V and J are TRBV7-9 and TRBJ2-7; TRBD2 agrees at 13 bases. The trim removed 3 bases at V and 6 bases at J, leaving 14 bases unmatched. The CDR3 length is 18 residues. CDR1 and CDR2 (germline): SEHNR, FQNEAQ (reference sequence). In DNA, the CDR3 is TGTGCCAGCAGCTTGGCGGGGACTAGCGGGATCCTTTTTGCCGAGCAGTACTTC. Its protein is CASSLAGTSGILFAEQYF.

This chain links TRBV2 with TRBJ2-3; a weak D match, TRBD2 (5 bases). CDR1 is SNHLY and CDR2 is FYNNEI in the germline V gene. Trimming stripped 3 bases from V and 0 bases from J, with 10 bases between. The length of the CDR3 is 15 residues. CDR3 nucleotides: TGTGCCAGCAGTGAGTGGCGGGTTAGCACAGATACGCAGTATTTT. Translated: CASSEWRVSTDTQYF.

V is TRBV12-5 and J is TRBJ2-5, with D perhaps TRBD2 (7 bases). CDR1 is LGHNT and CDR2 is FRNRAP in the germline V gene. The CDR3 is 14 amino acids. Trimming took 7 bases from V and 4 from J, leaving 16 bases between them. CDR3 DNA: TGTGCTAGTGCCTTCGGGGGAGGGGGAGAGACCCAGTACTTC. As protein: CASAFGGGGETQYF.

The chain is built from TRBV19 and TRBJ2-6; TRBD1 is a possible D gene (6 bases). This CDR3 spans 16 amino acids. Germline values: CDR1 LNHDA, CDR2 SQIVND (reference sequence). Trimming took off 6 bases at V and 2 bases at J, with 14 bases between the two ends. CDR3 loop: CASRELQGTGANVLTF. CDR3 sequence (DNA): TGTGCCAGTAGAGAATTACAGGGAACTGGGGCCAACGTCCTGACTTTC.

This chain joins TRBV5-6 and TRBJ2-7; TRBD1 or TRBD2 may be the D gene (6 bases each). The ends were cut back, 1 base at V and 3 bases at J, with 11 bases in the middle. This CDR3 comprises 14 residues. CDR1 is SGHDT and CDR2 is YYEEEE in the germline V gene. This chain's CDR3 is CASSLMGGGYEQYF. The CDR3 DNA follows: TGTGCCAGCAGCTTGATGGGGGGCGGCTACGAGCAGTACTTC.

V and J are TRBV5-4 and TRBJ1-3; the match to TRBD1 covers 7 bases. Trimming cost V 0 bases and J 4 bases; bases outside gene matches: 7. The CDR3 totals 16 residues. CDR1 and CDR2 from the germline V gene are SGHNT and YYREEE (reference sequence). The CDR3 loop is CASSLARTGGGNTIYF. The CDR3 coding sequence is TGTGCCAGCAGCTTGGCTCGGACAGGAGGGGGAAACACCATATATTTT.

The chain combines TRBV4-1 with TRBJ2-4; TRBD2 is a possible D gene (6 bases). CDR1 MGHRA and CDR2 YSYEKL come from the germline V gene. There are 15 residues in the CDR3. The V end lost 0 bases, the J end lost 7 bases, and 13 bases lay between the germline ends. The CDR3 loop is CASSQDGAGNNIQYF. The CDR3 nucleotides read TGCGCCAGCAGCCAAGATGGGGCGGGAAACAACATTCAGTACTTC.

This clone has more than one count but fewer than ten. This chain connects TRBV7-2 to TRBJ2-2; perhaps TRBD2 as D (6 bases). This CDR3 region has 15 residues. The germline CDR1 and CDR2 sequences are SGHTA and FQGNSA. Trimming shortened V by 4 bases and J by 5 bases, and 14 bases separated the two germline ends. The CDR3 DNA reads TGTGCCAGCAGCTCGCAGGGACTGACTACCGGGGAGCTGTTTTTT. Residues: CASSSQGLTTGELFF.

DNA for the CDR3: TGTGCCAGCAGTTTGGTCTACAGGGAGGGAGAGCAGTACTTC. Amino acids: CASSLVYREGEQYF. The rearrangement joins TRBV6-2 or TRBV6-3 to TRBJ2-7; maybe TRBD2 (7 bases). Germline V lookup: CDR1 MNHEY, CDR2 SVGEGT. Trimming removed 4 bases from V and 7 bases from J, with 17 bases in between. This CDR3 has 14 amino acids.

The CDR3 DNA follows: TGTGCCAGCAGTGAAAATTGGGGACAAACCTACGAGCAGTACTTC. Protein sequence: CASSENWGQTYEQYF. This rearrangement joins TRBV6-1 to TRBJ2-7, with D maybe TRBD1 (6 bases). This CDR3 has 15 residues. V lost 2 bases to trimming and J lost 2 bases, with 13 bases between them. Germline V lookup: CDR1 MNHNS, CDR2 SASEGT.

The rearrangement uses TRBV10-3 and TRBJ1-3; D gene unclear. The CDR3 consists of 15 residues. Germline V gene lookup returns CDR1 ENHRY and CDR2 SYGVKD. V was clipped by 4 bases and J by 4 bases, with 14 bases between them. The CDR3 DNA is TGTGCCATCAGTGCAGTGACCAAGGCGGGAAACACCATATATTTT. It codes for CAISAVTKAGNTIYF.

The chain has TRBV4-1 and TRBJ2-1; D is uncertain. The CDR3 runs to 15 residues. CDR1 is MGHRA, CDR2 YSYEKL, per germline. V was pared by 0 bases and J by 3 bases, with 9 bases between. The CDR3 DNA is TGCGCCAGCAGCCAAGATTTGGGCCTCTACAATGAGCAGTTCTTC. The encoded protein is CASSQDLGLYNEQFF.

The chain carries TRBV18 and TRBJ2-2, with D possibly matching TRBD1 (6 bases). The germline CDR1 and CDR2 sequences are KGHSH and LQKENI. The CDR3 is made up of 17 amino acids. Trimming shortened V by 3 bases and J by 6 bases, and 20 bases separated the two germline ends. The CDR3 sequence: CASSPRMDSATPGELFF. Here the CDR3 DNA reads TGTGCCAGCTCACCGAGGATGGACAGCGCGACTCCCGGGGAGCTGTTTTTT.

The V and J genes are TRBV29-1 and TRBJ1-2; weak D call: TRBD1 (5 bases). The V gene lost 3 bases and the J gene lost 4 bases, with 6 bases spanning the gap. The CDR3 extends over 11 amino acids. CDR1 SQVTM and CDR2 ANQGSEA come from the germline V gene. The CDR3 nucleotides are TGCAGCGTTGACGGGGGCTATGGCTACACCTTC. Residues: CSVDGGYGYTF.

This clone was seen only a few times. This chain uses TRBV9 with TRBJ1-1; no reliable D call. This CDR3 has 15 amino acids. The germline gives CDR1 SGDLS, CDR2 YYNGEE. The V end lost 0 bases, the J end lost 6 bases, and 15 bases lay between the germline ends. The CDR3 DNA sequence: TGTGCCAGCAGCGTAGGTCCGGGAATAGCGGCTGAAGCTTTCTTT. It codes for CASSVGPGIAAEAFF. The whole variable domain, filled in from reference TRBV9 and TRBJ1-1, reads DSGVTQTPKHLITATGQRVTLRCSPRSGDLSVYWYQQSLDQGLQFLIQYYNGEERAKGNILERFSAQQFPDLHSELNLSSLELGDSALYFCASSVGPGIAAEAFFGQGTRLTVV.

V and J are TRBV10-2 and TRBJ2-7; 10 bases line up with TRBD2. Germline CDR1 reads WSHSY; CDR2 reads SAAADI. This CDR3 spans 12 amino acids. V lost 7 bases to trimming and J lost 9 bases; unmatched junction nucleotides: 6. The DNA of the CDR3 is TGCGCCAGCATCGGGACTAGCGAGACGCAGTACTTC. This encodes CASIGTSETQYF.